The 17 T cell receptor beta chains listed next were all sequenced from one sample in a study of T-cell memory formation after mild COVID-19. From the 5' RACE reads, TCRdb called clonotypes with MiXCR, one entry per CDR3 protein. Of 130,000 to 150,000 distinct CDR3 sequences in the sample, 6% to 6.5% were seen once. Sample: PBMCs or a T cell subset sorted from them (not recorded which). Receptors were obtained from an adult woman who had mild COVID-19 (a few samples of this study predate the infection). Cell type and time point are not known.

This clonotype was observed at least ten times. V usage is TRBV29-1 and J usage is TRBJ2-3; TRBD2 matches 11 bases. This CDR3 spans 14 amino acids. From germline, CDR1 is SQVTM and CDR2 ANQGSEA. The trim removed 3 bases at V and 2 bases at J, leaving 1 base unmatched. DNA of the CDR3: TGCAGCGTTGAGGGACTAGCGGTCACAGATACGCAGTATTTT. Translated: CSVEGLAVTDTQYF.

The V call is TRBV20-1, the J call TRBJ2-7, with 12 nucleotides matching TRBD2. The germline CDR1 and CDR2 sequences are DFQATT and SNEGSKA (reference sequence). This CDR3 comprises 15 residues. The junction had 7 bases not matched to a gene; V was cut back by 5 bases and J by 2 bases. Written as DNA, the CDR3 is TGCAGTGCTTTCCCGACTAGCGGGAGCACCTACGAGCAGTACTTC. Its protein product is CSAFPTSGSTYEQYF.

This clonotype has just a few counts. The chain links TRBV5-4 to TRBJ2-3; tentatively, D is TRBD2 (6 bases). CDR3 length: 16 amino acids. Per the germline V gene, CDR1 is SGHNT and CDR2 is YYREEE (reference sequence). The germline V and J ends were trimmed by 0 bases and 0 bases, with 11 bases remaining between them. As DNA, the CDR3 is TGTGCCAGCAGCTTGGCCGGGCGGGGAAGCACAGATACGCAGTATTTT. Its translation is CASSLAGRGSTDTQYF. Looking up the rest from reference TRBV5-4 and TRBJ2-3 gives the full variable domain: ETGVTQSPTHLIKTRGQQVTLRCSSQSGHNTVSWYQQALGQGPQFIFQYYREEENGRGNFPPRFSGLQFPNYSSELNVNALELDDSALYLCASSLAGRGSTDTQYFGPGTRLTVL.

A word on this clonotype: This clone may be a read error of a much larger clone one base away. This chain joins TRBV12-3 or TRBV12-4 and TRBJ1-2; D not certain. This CDR3 comprises 13 residues. This CDR3 is CASRITAGDGDTF. CDR3 DNA: TGTGCCAGCAGAATTACGGCCGGGGATGGCGACACCTTC.

This clonotype was picked up many times. The chain links TRBV15 to TRBJ1-1; perhaps TRBD1 as D (5 bases). The CDR3 has 14 residues. Germline V gene sequence: CDR1 LNHNV, CDR2 YYDKDF (reference sequence). With 1 base removed from V and 3 bases from J, the gap between germline ends came to 9 bases. The CDR3 spells CATSRVQGDTEAFF. Written as DNA, the CDR3 is TGTGCCACCAGCAGAGTTCAGGGCGACACTGAAGCTTTCTTT.

This clonotype was recorded at least ten times. This chain joins TRBV5-1 and TRBJ2-7; TRBD2 matches at 10 bases. Trimming at V came to 0 bases and at J to 6 bases, leaving 3 bases not matched to a gene. The CDR3 has 14 amino acids. The germline V gene has CDR1 SGHRS and CDR2 YFSETQ. For the CDR3, the DNA is TGCGCCAGCAGCTTGGGTCTAGCGGGAGTCGAGCAGTACTTC. It specifies CASSLGLAGVEQYF.

This clonotype has ten or more counts. The J gene is TRBJ2-7, the V gene TRBV30, with D perhaps being TRBD1 or TRBD2 (5 bases each). The CDR3 runs to 13 residues. In germline, CDR1 is GTSNPN, CDR2 SVGIG (reference sequence). With 3 bases removed from V and 2 bases from J, the gap between germline ends came to 11 bases. CDR3 nucleotides: TGTGCCTGGAGCCCCACGGGGCCCTACGAGCAGTACTTC. It yields the protein CAWSPTGPYEQYF.

This clonotype was observed at least ten times. The V call is TRBV7-8, the J call TRBJ2-1; D gene unclear. The CDR3 covers 16 residues. V was shortened by 2 bases and J by 4 bases, with 15 bases between the two germline ends. Germline lookup yields CDR1 SGHVS and CDR2 FQNEAQ. The CDR3 sequence is CASSLRAPSGYNEQFF. The CDR3 DNA reads TGTGCCAGCAGCTTAAGGGCACCTTCTGGATACAATGAGCAGTTCTTC.

This clonotype appeared many times. V usage is TRBV7-8 and J usage is TRBJ1-2, with 9 bases identical to TRBD1. The junction had 12 bases not matched to a gene; V was cut back by 5 bases and J by 8 bases. CDR3 size: 15 residues. The germline gives CDR1 SGHVS, CDR2 FQNEAQ. DNA of the CDR3: TGTGCCAGCAGCCCCATGGGACAGGGAACGGGGGGCTACACCTTC. The encoded protein is CASSPMGQGTGGYTF.

V usage is TRBV6-5 and J usage is TRBJ1-4; no reliable D call. Germline V gene sequence: CDR1 MNHEY, CDR2 SVGAGI. CDR3 length: 14 amino acids. Trimming took 6 bases from V and 8 from J, leaving 16 bases between them. The CDR3 region is CASRTALTGEKLFF. The CDR3 DNA reads as TGTGCCAGCAGAACGGCCCTAACCGGAGAAAAACTGTTTTTT.

J is TRBJ2-7 and V is TRBV7-2; 7 nucleotides align to TRBD1. Germline V gives CDR1 SGHTA, CDR2 FQGNSA. The CDR3 loop spans 14 amino acids. The junction had 10 bases not matched to a gene; V was cut back by 5 bases and J by 6 bases. CDR3 in amino acids: CASSPRQGAFEQYF. The CDR3 bases are TGTGCCAGCAGCCCTCGACAGGGCGCTTTCGAGCAGTACTTC. Together with reference TRBV7-2 and TRBJ2-7, the CDR3 gives the full variable domain: GAGVSQSPSNKVTEKGKDVELRCDPISGHTALYWYRQSLGQGLEFLIYFQGNSAPDKSGLPSDRFSAERTGGSVSTLTIQRTQQEDSAVYLCASSPRQGAFEQYFGPGTRLTVT.

The chain links TRBV7-2 to TRBJ2-5; D might be TRBD2 (7 bases). This CDR3 is built from 17 residues. V gave up 5 bases and J gave up 4 bases, with 23 bases separating them. The germline V gene encodes CDR1 SGHTA and CDR2 FQGNSA. CDR3 amino acids: CASSPEGGGRTSETQYF. The CDR3 nucleotides read TGTGCCAGCAGCCCAGAGGGGGGCGGGAGAACGTCAGAGACCCAGTACTTC.

Note on this clonotype: One base away lies a much larger clone, so this may be a sequencing read error. The chain uses TRBV7-6 and TRBJ2-5, with D unresolved. The V end was cut by 0 bases, the J end by 4 bases, with 6 bases between. CDR1 SGHVS and CDR2 FNYEAQ come from the germline V gene. There are 13 residues in the CDR3. The CDR3 DNA sequence: TGTGCCAGCAGCTTAGCCCCCCCAGAGACCCAGTACTTC. Protein sequence: CASSLAPPETQYF.

The chain is built from TRBV12-3 or TRBV12-4 and TRBJ2-1, with 7 bases lining up with TRBD2. This CDR3 contains 15 residues. Losses at the gene ends were 1 base for V and 7 bases for J; bases not matched to a gene: 7. The CDR3 region has the DNA TGTGCCAGCAGTTTAGTTGGAGGGAGGGCAAATGAGCAGTTCTTC. Protein sequence: CASSLVGGRANEQFF.

This clonotype was detected only a few times. CDR3 bases: TGCAGTGCTAGAGAGGGACAGGGATATGGCTACACCTTC. Residues: CSAREGQGYGYTF. This chain uses TRBV20-1 with TRBJ1-2; 9 bases align to TRBD1. The germline V gene has CDR1 DFQATT and CDR2 SNEGSKA (reference sequence). V lost 0 bases, J lost 5 bases, and 1 base stayed unmatched. This CDR3 comprises 13 residues.

The chain joins TRBV5-6 to TRBJ2-7; D not resolved. V lost 2 bases, J lost 6 bases, and 9 bases lay in between. The germline CDR1 and CDR2 sequences are SGHDT and YYEEEE. CDR3 length: 12 amino acids. The DNA of the CDR3 is TGTGCCAGCAGCTTTGTCCCGGGCGAGCAGTACTTC. This sequence encodes CASSFVPGEQYF.

The chain joins TRBV20-1 to TRBJ2-3; D is unresolved. V gave up 6 bases and J gave up 7 bases, with 8 bases separating them. This CDR3 region has 10 residues. CDR1 and CDR2 (germline): DFQATT, SNEGSKA (reference sequence). The CDR3 DNA follows: TGCAGTGCAGAACGAAATACGCAGTATTTT. Protein sequence: CSAERNTQYF.